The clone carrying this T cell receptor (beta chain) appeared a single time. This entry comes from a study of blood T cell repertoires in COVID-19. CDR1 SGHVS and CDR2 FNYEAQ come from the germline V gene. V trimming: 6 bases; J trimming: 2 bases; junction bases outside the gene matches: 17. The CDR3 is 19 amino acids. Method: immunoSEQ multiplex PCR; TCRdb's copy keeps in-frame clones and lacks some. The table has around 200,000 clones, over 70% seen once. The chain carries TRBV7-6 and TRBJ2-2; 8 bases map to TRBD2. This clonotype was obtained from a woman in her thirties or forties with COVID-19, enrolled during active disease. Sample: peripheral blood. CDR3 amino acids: CASRQGPPSGPTNTGELFF. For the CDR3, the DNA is TGTGCCAGCAGACAAGGACCTCCTAGCGGGCCGACAAACACCGGGGAGCTGTTTTTT.